These 30 T cell receptor beta chains came from one sample sequenced in a study of blood T cell repertoires in COVID-19. TCRdb keeps only in-frame clones here, not all; method: immunoSEQ multiplex PCR. The sample lists around 100,000 clones, roughly 92% occurring once. The sample consisted of peripheral blood. All receptors derive from a man between 50 and 59 years old with active COVID-19.

The chain links TRBV28 to TRBJ2-7; 7 nucleotides match TRBD1. Germline lookup yields CDR1 MDHEN and CDR2 SYDVKM. Trimming took 6 bases from V and 7 from J; bases not matched to a gene: 15. The length of the CDR3 is 15 residues. The CDR3 protein is CASSTGAPGGWEQYF. CDR3 nucleotide sequence: TGTGCCAGCAGCACAGGGGCTCCCGGCGGGTGGGAGCAGTACTTC.

J is TRBJ1-3 and V is TRBV15; D call uncertain. The V end was cut by 3 bases, the J end by 0 bases, with 9 bases between. The CDR3 loop spans 15 amino acids. CDR1 is LNHNV, CDR2 YYDKDF, per germline (reference sequence). CDR3 in DNA: TGTGCCACCAGCAGGGGCACAGCCTCTGGAAACACCATATATTTT. This sequence encodes CATSRGTASGNTIYF.

The chain carries TRBV3-1 (or the pseudogene TRBV3-2) and TRBJ1-5; D may be TRBD1 (6 bases). Trimming pared 6 bases from V and 4 bases from J, leaving 13 bases between. The CDR3 has 14 amino acids. Per the germline V gene, CDR1 is LGHDT and CDR2 is YNNKEL (reference sequence). CDR3 protein: CASSMGARNQPQHF. The CDR3 nucleotides are TGTGCCAGCAGTATGGGGGCGAGGAATCAGCCCCAGCATTTT.

The chain joins TRBV28 to TRBJ1-2, with TRBD1 matching 8 bases. V trimming: 3 bases; J trimming: 7 bases; junction bases outside the gene matches: 7. The CDR3 length is 14 residues. The germline CDR1 and CDR2 sequences are MDHEN and SYDVKM. The CDR3 nucleotides read TGTGCCAGCAGTTTCCAGGGGGCGCATCGTGGCTACACCTTC. This sequence encodes CASSFQGAHRGYTF.

This chain connects TRBV7-3 to TRBJ2-5, with 10 bases matching TRBD1. J lost 7 bases, V lost 3 bases, and 8 bases had no gene match. Germline CDR1 reads SGHTA; CDR2 reads FQGTGA. The CDR3 is 15 amino acids. The CDR3: CASSLGAGQGSTQYF. The CDR3 region has the DNA TGTGCCAGCAGCTTGGGCGCGGGACAGGGGTCGACCCAGTACTTC. The full variable domain, its missing parts supplied by reference TRBV7-3 and TRBJ2-5, is GAGVSQTPSNKVTEKGKYVELRCDPISGHTALYWYRQSLGQGPEFLIYFQGTGAADDSGLPNDRFFAVRPEGSVSTLKIQRTERGDSAVYLCASSLGAGQGSTQYFGPGTRLLVL.

The chain links TRBV5-1 to TRBJ1-1; D gene ambiguous. CDR3 size: 15 residues. Per the germline V gene, CDR1 is SGHRS and CDR2 is YFSETQ. With 0 bases removed from V and 3 bases from J, the gap between germline ends came to 12 bases. The CDR3 sequence is CASSLVSGRHTEAFF. The CDR3 DNA is TGCGCCAGCAGCTTGGTATCCGGGAGACACACTGAAGCTTTCTTT.

The chain couples TRBV27 to TRBJ2-7, with D possibly matching TRBD1 (5 bases). V shed 9 bases and J shed 1 base, with 13 bases lying between them. The CDR3 length is 13 residues. Germline-derived CDR1 and CDR2 are MNHEY and SMNVEV (reference sequence). The CDR3 bases are TGTGCCAGTTCCCAGGACACGTCCTACGAGCAGTACTTC. Translated, it gives CASSQDTSYEQYF.

The chain links TRBV6-5 to TRBJ1-1, with D unresolved. Trimming cost V 0 bases and J 5 bases, with 4 bases left between them. CDR1 is MNHEY, CDR2 SVGAGI, per germline. The length of the CDR3 is 12 residues. CDR3 DNA: TGTGCCAGCAGTTACTCGAGTACTGAAGCTTTCTTT. It yields the protein CASSYSSTEAFF.

The V gene is TRBV5-1, the J gene TRBJ2-2; 10 bases match TRBD2. Germline CDR1 and CDR2: SGHRS and YFSETQ. With V trimmed by 1 base and J by 0 bases, 3 bases remained unmatched. CDR3 size: 17 residues. CDR3 in DNA: TGCGCCAGCAGCTTGACTAGCGGGATGGCGAACACCGGGGAGCTGTTTTTT. Amino acid sequence: CASSLTSGMANTGELFF. Full variable domain (missing parts from reference TRBV5-1 and TRBJ2-2): KAGVTQTPRYLIKTRGQQVTLSCSPISGHRSVSWYQQTPGQGLQFLFEYFSETQRNKGNFPGRFSGRQFSNSRSEMNVSTLELGDSALYLCASSLTSGMANTGELFFGEGSRLTVL.

This chain links TRBV20-1 with TRBJ2-4, with TRBD2 matching 7 bases. Losses at the gene ends were 3 bases for V and 0 bases for J; bases not matched to a gene: 5. Per the germline V gene, CDR1 is DFQATT and CDR2 is SNEGSKA (reference sequence). The CDR3 consists of 15 residues. The CDR3 bases are TGCAGTGCTAGTAGCGGGTCGTTAGCCAAAAACATTCAGTACTTC. Translating it yields CSASSGSLAKNIQYF.

This rearrangement joins TRBV7-3 to TRBJ2-1; TRBD2 agrees at 7 bases. From germline, CDR1 is SGHTA and CDR2 FQGTGA. Unmatched junction bases numbered 7, after V lost 5 bases and J lost 12 bases. The CDR3 is made up of 12 amino acids. The CDR3 spells CASSESGKGQFF. Written as DNA, the CDR3 is TGTGCCAGCAGCGAAAGCGGGAAGGGGCAGTTCTTC.

The genes are TRBV19 and TRBJ2-4, with D perhaps matching TRBD1 (5 bases). Looked up from germline, CDR1 is LNHDA and CDR2 is SQIVND (reference sequence). The CDR3 has 14 amino acids. V dropped 5 bases and J dropped 3 bases, with 11 bases sitting between them. The CDR3 nucleotides read TGTGCCAGTAGTTGGCAGGGCGGCAAAAACATTCAGTACTTC. Protein sequence: CASSWQGGKNIQYF.

The gene calls are TRBV6-4 and TRBJ2-1, with 7 bases fitting TRBD1. Germline V gene data show CDR1 as MRHNA and CDR2 as SNTAGT. The junction had 6 bases not matched to a gene; V was cut back by 0 bases and J by 4 bases. CDR3 length: 16 residues. The CDR3 loop is CASSDSGDRTYNEQFF. The DNA of the CDR3 is TGTGCCAGCAGTGACTCGGGGGACAGAACATACAATGAGCAGTTCTTC.

This chain connects TRBV9 to TRBJ2-2; 7 nucleotides agree with TRBD1. CDR3 length equals 16 residues. CDR1 SGDLS and CDR2 YYNGEE come from the germline V gene. J lost 1 base, V lost 3 bases, and 6 bases had no gene match. CDR3 residues: CASSAIDRVNTGELFF. The CDR3 bases are TGTGCCAGCAGCGCCATCGACAGGGTGAACACCGGGGAGCTGTTTTTT.

CDR3 DNA: TGTGCCAGCACCTTAAAGGGACAGCATAATTCACCCCTCCACTTT. Its protein is CASTLKGQHNSPLHF. The chain links TRBV5-6 to TRBJ1-6; the match to TRBD1 covers 7 bases. Trimming at V came to 6 bases and at J to 5 bases, leaving 8 bases not matched to a gene. This CDR3 has 15 residues. The germline V gene has CDR1 SGHDT and CDR2 YYEEEE.

This chain connects TRBV7-9 to TRBJ2-5, with a weak D call TRBD2 (5 bases). Trimming stripped 0 bases from V and 2 bases from J, with 10 bases between. Germline CDR1 SEHNR, CDR2 FQNEAQ (reference sequence). This CDR3 spans 15 amino acids. The CDR3 DNA reads as TGTGCCAGCAGCTTAGCGGGAGTAGTACAAGAGACCCAGTACTTC. Protein sequence: CASSLAGVVQETQYF.

The chain employs TRBV7-2 and TRBJ2-5, with D possibly TRBD2 on 5 matching bases. CDR3 size: 15 residues. The germline V gene has CDR1 SGHTA and CDR2 FQGNSA. Trimming pared 3 bases from V and 7 bases from J, leaving 18 bases between. The CDR3 DNA is TGTGCCAGCAGCTTCGCCTCCGGCGGGTCGAGGACCCAGTACTTC. Amino acid sequence: CASSFASGGSRTQYF.

This sequence joins TRBV13 and TRBJ2-5; D remains ambiguous. The CDR3 covers 13 residues. Germline CDR1 PRHDT, CDR2 FYEKMQ (reference sequence). V lost 2 bases and J lost 0, with 4 bases in between. CDR3 residues: CASSLKHQETQYF. CDR3 sequence (DNA): TGTGCCAGCAGCTTAAAGCACCAAGAGACCCAGTACTTC. The variable domain in full, with the rest retrieved from reference TRBV13 and TRBJ2-5, is AAGVIQSPRHLIKEKRETATLKCYPIPRHDTVYWYQQGPGQDPQFLISFYEKMQSDKGSIPDRFSAQQFSDYHSELNMSSLELGDSALYFCASSLKHQETQYFGPGTRLLVL.

The chain employs TRBV19 and TRBJ2-5, with TRBD1 as a possible D gene (6 bases). Germline CDR1 is LNHDA and CDR2 is SQIVND (reference sequence). V was pared by 7 bases and J by 4 bases, with 13 bases between. The CDR3 covers 13 residues. Here the CDR3 reads CASTETGGETQYF. The CDR3 nucleotides read TGTGCCAGTACCGAGACAGGAGGAGAGACCCAGTACTTC.

The V call is TRBV7-2, the J call TRBJ2-3; 11 nucleotides align to TRBD1. This CDR3 contains 16 residues. Trimming at V came to 4 bases and at J to 1 base, leaving 4 bases not matched to a gene. CDR1 and CDR2 (germline): SGHTA, FQGNSA. CDR3 coding DNA: TGTGCCAGCAGCTACGGACAGGGGGCAGGCACAGATACGCAGTATTTT. It yields the protein CASSYGQGAGTDTQYF.

This chain uses TRBV3-1 (or the pseudogene TRBV3-2) with TRBJ1-6; 9 nucleotides align to TRBD1. The CDR3 runs 14 residues. V was clipped by 6 bases and J by 7 bases; unmatched bases: 4. Germline CDR1 reads LGHDT; CDR2 reads YNNKEL (reference sequence). This chain's CDR3 is CASSTTGGNSPLHF. In DNA form, the CDR3 reads TGTGCCAGCAGTACGACAGGGGGGAATTCACCCCTCCACTTT.

This rearrangement joins TRBV7-3 to TRBJ2-5, with 8 bases fitting TRBD1. Trimming took 4 bases from V and 5 from J; bases not matched to a gene: 3. The CDR3 contains 13 residues. CDR1 is SGHTA, CDR2 FQGTGA, per germline. CDR3 residues: CASSSDRDETQYF. DNA of the CDR3: TGTGCCAGCAGCTCGGACAGGGACGAGACCCAGTACTTC.

This sequence joins TRBV29-1 and TRBJ2-1, with 10 bases matching TRBD1. Germline V gene sequence: CDR1 SQVTM, CDR2 ANQGSEA. The CDR3 has 13 residues. With V trimmed by 7 bases and J by 8 bases, 8 bases remained unmatched. The CDR3 DNA reads TGCAGCGACACGGGACAGGGGTTTGATGAGCAGTTCTTC. This encodes CSDTGQGFDEQFF.

This chain uses TRBV6-5 with TRBJ2-2; possibly TRBD2 for D (7 bases). The V gene lost 11 bases and the J gene lost 7 bases, with 17 bases spanning the gap. CDR3 length: 13 residues. Per the germline V gene, CDR1 is MNHEY and CDR2 is SVGAGI. The CDR3 DNA follows: TGTGCCGTCGGGGAGGGGGACGGCGGGGAGCTGTTTTTT. Residues: CAVGEGDGGELFF.

The chain carries TRBV5-6 and TRBJ1-1; D is undetermined. Germline V gene lookup returns CDR1 SGHDT and CDR2 YYEEEE. Between the trimmed V and J ends, which lost 0 bases and 1 base, there was a span of 4 bases. The CDR3 runs to 13 residues. CDR3 region: CASSLAGNTEAFF. CDR3 nucleotides: TGTGCCAGCAGCTTGGCAGGGAACACTGAAGCTTTCTTT. The whole variable domain, remainder taken from reference TRBV5-6 and TRBJ1-1, is DAGVTQSPTHLIKTRGQQVTLRCSPKSGHDTVSWYQQALGQGPQFIFQYYEEEERQRGNFPDRFSGHQFPNYSSELNVNALLLGDSALYLCASSLAGNTEAFFGQGTRLTVV.

CDR3 sequence reads: CASSRTSGRNTGELFF. CDR3 DNA sequence: TGTGCCAGCAGTCGAACTAGCGGGAGGAACACCGGGGAGCTGTTTTTT. J is TRBJ2-2 and V is TRBV6-6; 11 positions agree with TRBD2. Germline assignment: CDR1 MNHNY and CDR2 SVGAGI (reference sequence). The CDR3 is 16 amino acids. V shed 5 bases, J shed 1 base, and the junction held 3 bases outside the gene matches.

This clone was counted once. This rearrangement joins TRBV19 to TRBJ2-7, with 9 bases aligning to TRBD1. The germline V gene encodes CDR1 LNHDA and CDR2 SQIVND (reference sequence). J lost 3 bases, V lost 3 bases, and 6 bases had no gene match. The CDR3 loop spans 15 amino acids. The CDR3 is CASSIRTGAIYEQYF. CDR3 coding DNA: TGTGCCAGTAGTATCAGGACAGGGGCTATCTACGAGCAGTACTTC.

This rearrangement joins TRBV5-8 to TRBJ2-5, with D uncertain. Germline lookup yields CDR1 SGHTS and CDR2 YDEGEE. The CDR3 runs 13 residues. The germline V and J ends were trimmed by 0 bases and 3 bases, with 6 bases remaining between them. For the CDR3, the DNA is TGTGCCAGCAGCTTGGATCCAGAAGAGACCCAGTACTTC. Protein: CASSLDPEETQYF. The variable domain in full, with the rest retrieved from reference TRBV5-8 and TRBJ2-5, is EAGVTQSPTHLIKTRGQQATLRCSPISGHTSVYWYQQALGLGLQFLLWYDEGEERNRGNFPPRFSGRQFPNYSSELNVNALELEDSALYLCASSLDPEETQYFGPGTRLLVL.

The chain is built from TRBV28 and TRBJ1-2; 9 positions agree with TRBD1. The CDR3 loop spans 15 amino acids. The trim removed 10 bases at V and 0 bases at J, leaving 9 bases unmatched. CDR1 and CDR2 (germline): MDHEN, SYDVKM. The CDR3 loop is CAIWDRATTNYGYTF. CDR3 DNA sequence: TGTGCCATTTGGGACAGGGCAACAACTAACTATGGCTACACCTTC.

V is TRBV11-2 and J is TRBJ2-2; perhaps TRBD2 as D (6 bases). This CDR3 comprises 15 residues. V was cut by 10 bases and J by 5 bases, with 20 bases left in between. Germline CDR1 reads SGHAT; CDR2 reads FQNNGV. CDR3 region: CATRGVAVGTGELFF. In DNA, the CDR3 is TGTGCCACCCGAGGGGTAGCGGTAGGGACCGGGGAGCTGTTTTTT. The complete variable domain, with remaining parts taken from reference TRBV11-2 and TRBJ2-2, reads EAGVAQSPRYKIIEKRQSVAFWCNPISGHATLYWYQQILGQGPKLLIQFQNNGVVDDSQLPKDRFSAERLKGVDSTLKIQPAKLEDSAVYLCATRGVAVGTGELFFGEGSRLTVL.